The 9 T cell receptor beta chains given below trace back to one sample, sequenced in a study of T cells in Graves' hyperthyroidism and ophthalmopathy. RNA transcripts served as the template for amplifying TCR beta CDR3 regions. RT-PCR in the first round (using the HTBI primer set) targeted the TCR CDR3. TCRdb reprocessed the multiplex PCR reads via MiXCR and lists one record per CDR3 protein. In the table there are about 520,000 distinct CDR3 sequences, less than 25% of which are singletons. Specimen: blood. The receptor set was obtained from a woman aged 30 to 39 with Graves' ophthalmopathy.

Details on this clonotype: An end of the junction does not agree with germline; a read error may underlie this. This rearrangement joins TRBV12-3 or TRBV12-4 to TRBJ2-7; D ambiguous. This CDR3 has 14 amino acids. The CDR3 loop reads CASSFDPTVDEHYF. CDR3 nucleotide sequence: TGTGCCAGCAGTTTCGACCCTACGGTTGACGAGCATTACTTC.

This chain joins TRBV11-3 and TRBJ1-3; D ambiguous. The CDR3 is 11 amino acids. The ends were cut back, 10 bases at V and 0 bases at J, with 4 bases in the middle. Germline V gene data show CDR1 as SGHNT and CDR2 as YENEEA. The CDR3 DNA reads as TGTGCCATCTTCTCTGGAAACACCATATATTTT. Translating it yields CAIFSGNTIYF.

V is TRBV5-1 and J is TRBJ2-5; unclear D gene. Germline lookup yields CDR1 SGHRS and CDR2 YFSETQ. V was cut by 3 bases and J by 3 bases, with 9 bases left in between. This CDR3 has 13 amino acids. The CDR3 DNA reads as TGCGCCAGCAGCTGGACGGATAAAGAGACCCAGTACTTC. Its protein is CASSWTDKETQYF.

The genes are TRBV6-1 and TRBJ2-5; the D gene is possibly TRBD2 (7 bases). The CDR3 contains 14 residues. CDR1 is MNHNS and CDR2 is SASEGT in the germline V gene. V was cut by 6 bases and J by 4 bases, with 15 bases left in between. CDR3: CASRAGAGRETQYF. The CDR3 bases are TGTGCCAGCAGGGCGGGGGCAGGAAGAGAGACCCAGTACTTC.

The sample holds many counts of this clonotype. J is TRBJ1-1 and V is TRBV18; the D is unclear. CDR1 is KGHSH, CDR2 LQKENI, per germline. The ends were cut back, 0 bases at V and 10 bases at J, with 12 bases in the middle. This CDR3 is 13 amino acids long. The CDR3 coding sequence is TGTGCCAGCTCACCACCGAACGTGAACGGAGCTTTCTTT. As protein: CASSPPNVNGAFF.

This clonotype was seen ten or more times. The chain has TRBV6-4 and TRBJ1-2; TRBD1 matches 7 bases. V lost 6 bases, J lost 0 bases, and 13 bases stayed unmatched. CDR3 length equals 17 residues. Germline CDR1 MRHNA, CDR2 SNTAGT. CDR3 region: CASRSIAWDRTNYGYTF. DNA for the CDR3: TGTGCCAGCAGATCCATCGCCTGGGACAGAACTAACTATGGCTACACCTTC.

This clonotype was seen many times. The genes are TRBV6-1 and TRBJ2-7, with 9 bases fitting TRBD1. The germline V gene has CDR1 MNHNS and CDR2 SASEGT. This CDR3 region has 12 residues. V shed 7 bases, J shed 4 bases, and the junction held 2 bases outside the gene matches. The CDR3 sequence is CASTGQGYEQYF. CDR3 coding DNA: TGTGCCAGCACCGGACAGGGGTACGAGCAGTACTTC.

Notes on this clonotype: Here the CDR3 omits its conserved ending phenylalanine or tryptophan, so a read error is the likely source. Because the CDR3's place on the DNA is in doubt, the DNA is left out and the CDR3 is given as listed by TCRdb. The chain employs TRBV6-1 and TRBJ2-2. The V gene's germline CDR1 is MNHNS and CDR2 SASEGT. The length of the CDR3 is 10 amino acids, counting both ends. CDR3 amino acids: CASRAGELLL.

This chain uses TRBV6-5 with TRBJ2-7; the D call may be TRBD1 or TRBD2 (7 bases each). V lost 5 bases to trimming and J lost 2 bases, with 13 bases between them. The CDR3 consists of 14 residues. The germline CDR1 and CDR2 sequences are MNHEY and SVGAGI. The CDR3 nucleotides are TGTGCCAGCAGTATACAGGGGACTACCTACGAGCAGTACTTC. It encodes CASSIQGTTYEQYF.